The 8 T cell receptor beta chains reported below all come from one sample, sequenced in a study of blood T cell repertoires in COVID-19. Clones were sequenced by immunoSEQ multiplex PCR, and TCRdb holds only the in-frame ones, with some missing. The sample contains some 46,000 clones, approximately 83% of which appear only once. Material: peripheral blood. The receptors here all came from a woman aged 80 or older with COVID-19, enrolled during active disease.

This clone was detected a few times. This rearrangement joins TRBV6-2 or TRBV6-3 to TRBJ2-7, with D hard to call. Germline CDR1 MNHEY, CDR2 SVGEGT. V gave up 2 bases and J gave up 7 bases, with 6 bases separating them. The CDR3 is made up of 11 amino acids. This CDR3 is CASSYGREQYF. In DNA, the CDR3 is TGTGCCAGCAGTTACGGCAGAGAGCAGTACTTC.

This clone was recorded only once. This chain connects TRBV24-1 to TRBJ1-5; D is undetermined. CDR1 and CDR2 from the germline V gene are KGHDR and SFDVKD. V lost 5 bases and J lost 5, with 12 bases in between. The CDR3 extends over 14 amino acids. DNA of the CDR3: TGTGCCACCAGTGGGAGAGGCCGAGATCAGCCCCAGCATTTT. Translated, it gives CATSGRGRDQPQHF.

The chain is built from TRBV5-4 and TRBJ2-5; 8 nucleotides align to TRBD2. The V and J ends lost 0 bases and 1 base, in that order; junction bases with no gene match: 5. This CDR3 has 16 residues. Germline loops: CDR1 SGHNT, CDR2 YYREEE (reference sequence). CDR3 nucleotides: TGTGCCAGCAGCTTGGCCGGCGGGGGGACCCAAGAGACCCAGTACTTC. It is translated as CASSLAGGGTQETQYF.

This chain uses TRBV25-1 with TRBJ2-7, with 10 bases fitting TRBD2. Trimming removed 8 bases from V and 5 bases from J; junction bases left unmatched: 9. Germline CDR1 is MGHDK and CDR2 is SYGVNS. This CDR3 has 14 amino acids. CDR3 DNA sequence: TGTGCCAGCCGATCTAGCGGGAGAATGAACGAGCAGTACTTC. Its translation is CASRSSGRMNEQYF.

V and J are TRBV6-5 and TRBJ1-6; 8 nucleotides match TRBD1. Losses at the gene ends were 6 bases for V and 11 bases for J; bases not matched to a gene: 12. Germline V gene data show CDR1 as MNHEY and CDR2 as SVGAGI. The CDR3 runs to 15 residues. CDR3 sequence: CASRHPDREGTPLHF. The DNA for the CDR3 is TGTGCCAGCAGGCACCCGGACAGGGAAGGTACACCCCTCCACTTT.

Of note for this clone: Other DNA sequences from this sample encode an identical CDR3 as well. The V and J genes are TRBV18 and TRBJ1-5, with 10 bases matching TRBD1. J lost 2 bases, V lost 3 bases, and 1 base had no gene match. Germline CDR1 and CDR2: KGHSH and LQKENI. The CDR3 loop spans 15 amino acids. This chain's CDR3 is CASSPDRGGNQPQHF. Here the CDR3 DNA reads TGTGCCAGCTCACCGGACAGGGGGGGCAATCAGCCCCAGCATTTT.

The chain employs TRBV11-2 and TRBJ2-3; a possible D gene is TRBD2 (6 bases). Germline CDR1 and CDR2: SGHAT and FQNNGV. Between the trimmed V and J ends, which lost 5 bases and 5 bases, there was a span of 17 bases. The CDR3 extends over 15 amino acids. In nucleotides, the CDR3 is TGTGCCAGCAGCCATTGGAGGCCGGGAGAAGATACGCAGTATTTT. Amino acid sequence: CASSHWRPGEDTQYF.

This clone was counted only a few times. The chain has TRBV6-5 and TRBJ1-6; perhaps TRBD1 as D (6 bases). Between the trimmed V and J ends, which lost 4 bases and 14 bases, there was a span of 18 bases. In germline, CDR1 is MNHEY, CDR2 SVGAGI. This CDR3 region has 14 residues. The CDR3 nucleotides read TGTGCCAGCAGTTCACAGGGAGTCGTGCGAACCCTCCACTTT. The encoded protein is CASSSQGVVRTLHF.